This is a list of T cell receptor beta chains from one sample in a study of human T cells and chemical hapten exposure. TCRdb re-derived calls from the RACE reads in MiXCR, one entry per CDR3 protein. The sample has tens of thousands of distinct CDR3 sequences; 10% are singletons. The starting material was whole blood, obtained in connection with sensitization to the hapten diphenylcyclopropenone (DPC). The origin of the receptors is a woman aged 25-40 years with alopecia areata. Some clones in this sample may be carry-over from other donors' samples. The CDR3 runs from the conserved cysteine through the conserved F or W. The D gene is left open where the match is weak. Clone size appears in some rows only: once, few, many, or a class for an expanded clone.

>TRBJ2-2|NA|TRBV30|NA
TGTGCCTGGAGTGTGGGTCGGGCGAACACCGGGGAGCTGTTTTTT
CAWSVGRANTGELFF
>TRBJ2-7|many|TRBV4-3|TRBD1
TGCGCCAGCAGCCGGAAACACGGGACAGGGTCCCCCGAGCAGTACTTC
CASSRKHGTGSPEQYF
>TRBJ2-3|many|TRBV15|TRBD2
TGTGCCACCAGCAGAGATCTGACTAGCGGAAGCACAGATACGCAGTATTTT
CATSRDLTSGSTDTQYF
>TRBJ2-1|many|TRBV29-1|TRBD2
TGCAGCGTTCTAGCGGGAACGAGGTTCTTC
CSVLAGTRFF
>TRBJ1-4|many|TRBV7-2|NA
TGTGCCAGCAGCCAAAAGGGACTGGAAGAAAAACTGTTTTTT
CASSQKGLEEKLFF
>TRBJ2-7|few|TRBV5-1|NA
TGCGCCAGCAGCCCTCCAAGCTCCTACGAGCAGTACTTC
CASSPPSSYEQYF
>TRBJ1-5|many|TRBV12-3/TRBV12-4|NA
TGTGCCAGCAGTTTAATGGGTGCAGGGGTAGGCAATCAGCCCCAGCATTTT
CASSLMGAGVGNQPQHF
>TRBJ2-1|many|TRBV11-3|NA
TGTGCCAGCAGCTGGGGGGAGAATGAGCAGTTCTTC
CASSWGENEQFF
>TRBJ1-6|few|TRBV5-1|NA
TGCGCCAGCAGCTTGTTCGGGGCGGTGAATTCACCCCTCCACTTT
CASSLFGAVNSPLHF
>TRBJ1-6|NA|TRBV11-1|NA
TGTGCCAGCAGCTTATACGATAATTCACCCCTCCACTTT
CASSLYDNSPLHF
>TRBJ2-7|once|TRBV9|NA
TGTGCCAGCAGCGCAGGGACTGGGAGACCTCTCGAGCAGTACTTC
CASSAGTGRPLEQYF
>TRBJ2-7|few|TRBV19|NA
TGTGCCAGTAGTATAGGCGGAGAAGGTCTCGAGCAGTACTTC
CASSIGGEGLEQYF
>TRBJ1-2|many|TRBV28|TRBD1
TGTGCCAGCAGCTGGGACAGGGGAGGACATGGCTACACCTTC
CASSWDRGGHGYTF
>TRBJ2-4|many|TRBV4-3|TRBD1
TGCGCCAGCAGCCAAGGGCGGGACAGGAAAAACATTCAGTACTTC
CASSQGRDRKNIQYF
>TRBJ2-7|few|TRBV19|TRBD1
TGTGCCAGTAGGAAACAGGGGATATACTACGAGCAGTACTTC
CASRKQGIYYEQYF
>TRBJ1-6|many|TRBV12-3/TRBV12-4|TRBD1
TGTGCCAGCAGGACCCAGGGGGCGGGGTCCCCCCTCCACTTT
CASRTQGAGSPLHF
>TRBJ1-1|many|TRBV7-9|NA
TGTGCCAGCAGCTTTGAGGGCATGAACACTGAAGCTTTCTTT
CASSFEGMNTEAFF
>TRBJ2-5|many|TRBV28|NA
TGTGCCAGCAGTTTCTCTACATCACAAGAGACCCAGTACTTC
CASSFSTSQETQYF
>TRBJ2-7|NA|TRBV27|NA
TGTGCCAGCAGTCCCTCGTTTGGGAACGAGCAGTACTTC
CASSPSFGNEQYF
>TRBJ2-7|NA|TRBV28|NA
TGTGCCAGCCGTCTGGGGACGTCGTACGAGCAGTACTTC
CASRLGTSYEQYF
>TRBJ2-7|NA|TRBV11-1|TRBD1
TGTGCCAGCAGCTCGGACAGGGAGTCCCTGTACTTC
CASSSDRESLYF
>TRBJ2-7|few|TRBV6-6|NA
TGTGCCAGCAGTTTCCGGGTTGACTACGAGCAGTACTTC
CASSFRVDYEQYF
>TRBJ1-4|many|TRBV4-1|NA
TGCGCCAGCAGCCCATCGGAGTGGAGGGAACTGTTTTTT
CASSPSEWRELFF
>TRBJ1-5|many|TRBV6-2/TRBV6-3|NA
TGTGCCAGCAGTTATATTTTGGATCAGCCCCAGCATTTT
CASSYILDQPQHF
>TRBJ1-3|many|TRBV7-6|TRBD1
TGTGCCAGCAGCTCTAGGACAGGCCCAAGCTCTGGAAACACCATATATTTT
CASSSRTGPSSGNTIYF
>TRBJ1-1|NA|TRBV7-2|NA
TGTGCCAGCAGCTTAGGTCCGGGGATGAACACTGAAGCTTTCTTT
CASSLGPGMNTEAFF
>TRBJ1-1|few|TRBV20-1|NA
TGCAGTGCTAGTAGATCTGGGGAAGCTTTCTTT
CSASRSGEAFF
>TRBJ1-2|few|TRBV6-1|NA
TGTGCCAGCGCCAAGCGCCCGACAGACCATGGCTACACCTTC
CASAKRPTDHGYTF
>TRBJ2-1|many|TRBV20-1|NA
TGCAGTGCCACGGACGGGACTTTTAACAATGAGCAGTTCTTC
CSATDGTFNNEQFF
>TRBJ1-5|many|TRBV18|NA
TGTGCCAGCTCACCAGGGGCCGGCAATCAGCCCCAGCATTTT
CASSPGAGNQPQHF
>TRBJ2-1|many|TRBV29-1|NA
TGCAGCGTCGCGACAGCGACTTCACACAATGAGCAGTTCTTC
CSVATATSHNEQFF
>TRBJ2-7|many|TRBV10-2|TRBD1
TGCGCCAGCAGTGACCCTTTGGGACAGGGTGGCTACGAGCAGTACTTC
CASSDPLGQGGYEQYF
>TRBJ1-5|NA|TRBV12-3/TRBV12-4|NA
TGTGCCAGCAGTTCCGCGACAGCAAATCAGCCCCAGCATTTT
CASSSATANQPQHF
>TRBJ1-2|NA|TRBV10-3|NA
TGTGCCATCAGTGGGATGACAGACTATGGCTACACCTTC
CAISGMTDYGYTF
>TRBJ1-4|NA|TRBV28|NA
TGTGCCAGCACGGGCACAGATGAAAAACTGTTTTTT
CASTGTDEKLFF
>TRBJ2-5|many|TRBV11-2|TRBD2
TGTGCCAGCAGCAAGACTAGCGGGAGAGGAGAGACCCAGTACTTC
CASSKTSGRGETQYF
>TRBJ2-1|many|TRBV5-4|TRBD2
TGTGCCAGCAGCCGACTAGCGGGGGGCCGTTACAATGAGCAGTTCTTC
CASSRLAGGRYNEQFF
>TRBJ2-7|many|TRBV7-9|NA
TGTGCCAGCAGCTTAGGGGTGGCACAGGGCTACGAGCAGTACTTC
CASSLGVAQGYEQYF
>TRBJ2-3|many|TRBV29-1|NA
TGCAGCGAGGGACAAGACACGCAGTATTTT
CSEGQDTQYF
>TRBJ2-1|NA|TRBV7-9|NA
TGTGCCAGCAGCTTAGATCAGAACAATGAGCAGTTCTTC
CASSLDQNNEQFF
>TRBJ2-1|NA|TRBV28|NA
TGTGCCAGCAGTTTCCCGGGGGCAGGAAACAATGAGCAGTTCTTC
CASSFPGAGNNEQFF
>TRBJ1-1|many|TRBV29-1|NA
TGCAGCGTTGAGGGGATTGGGAACACTGAAGCTTTCTTT
CSVEGIGNTEAFF
>TRBJ2-7|NA|TRBV29-1|NA
TGCAGCGTTATGGTCAGCAGCTACGAGCAGTACTTC
CSVMVSSYEQYF
>TRBJ1-1|many|TRBV29-1|NA
TGCAGCGCATCAGCCACGAGCACTGAAGCTTTCTTT
CSASATSTEAFF
>TRBJ2-3|few|TRBV28|NA
TGTGCCAGCAGCCTGAGGGACTCCTGGACAGATACGCAGTATTTT
CASSLRDSWTDTQYF
>TRBJ2-1|many|TRBV3-1|NA
TGTGCCAGCAGCAAGACCAGGGTGCGCGAGCAGTTCTTC
CASSKTRVREQFF
>TRBJ2-7|few|TRBV5-1|NA
TGCGCCAGCAGCTTGGCTAGTCCCTACGAGCAGTACTTC
CASSLASPYEQYF
>TRBJ2-2|few|TRBV4-3|NA
TGCGCCAGCAGCCTCCACATTCGCCCGACGAACACCGGGGAGCTGTTTTTT
CASSLHIRPTNTGELFF
>TRBJ2-1|many|TRBV6-5|TRBD2
TGTGCCAGCAGTCGTGCGGGGGGTGGTGAGCAGTTCTTC
CASSRAGGGEQFF
>TRBJ1-2|few|TRBV5-1|TRBD1
TGCGCCAGCAGCGCAAATCCGGGACAGGGGAACTATGGCTACACCTTC
CASSANPGQGNYGYTF
>TRBJ2-7|many|TRBV29-1|TRBD1
TGCAGCGTCACAACAGGGGGCTACGAGCAGTACTTC
CSVTTGGYEQYF
>TRBJ1-2|NA|TRBV28|NA
TGTGCCAGCAGTTCTTACCCCAGGGTGGGTGGCTACACCTTC
CASSSYPRVGGYTF
>TRBJ1-2|NA|TRBV5-1|NA
TGCGCCAGCAGCTTGTTGGCGAGCGACTATGGCTACACCTTC
CASSLLASDYGYTF
>TRBJ1-1|few|TRBV30|TRBD1
TGTGTCTGGAGTGCTCCTTCGGGACAGGGACTAGTGAACACTGAAGCTTTCTTT
CVWSAPSGQGLVNTEAFF
>TRBJ2-7|once|TRBV28|TRBD1
TGTGCCAGTATGACCGGGACAGACGTCTCCTACGAGCAGTACTTC
CASMTGTDVSYEQYF
>TRBJ2-7|NA|TRBV6-2/TRBV6-3|TRBD2
TGTGCCAGCACCTATCCGGGACTAGCGGGGGACGAGCAGTACTTC
CASTYPGLAGDEQYF
>TRBJ2-7|many|TRBV28|NA
TGTGCCACCGGGGAATTCTACGAGCAGTACTTC
CATGEFYEQYF
>TRBJ2-7|many|TRBV5-1|NA
TGCGCCAGCAGCTTGGGAAAATACGAGCAGTACTTC
CASSLGKYEQYF
>TRBJ2-5|many|TRBV29-1|NA
TGCAGCGTTGAACTACCCAACGGGACCCAGTACTTC
CSVELPNGTQYF
>TRBJ2-7|NA|TRBV20-1|NA
TGCAGTGCTAGCAGGGACTCAGGCTACGAGCAGTACTTC
CSASRDSGYEQYF